This T cell receptor (beta chain) was observed in a study of T cells in Graves' hyperthyroidism and ophthalmopathy. Amplified TCR beta CDR3 regions derived from RNA transcripts. The study used the HTBI primer set for a first-round RT-PCR of the TCR CDR3. TCRdb ran MiXCR on the multiplex PCR reads and lists one entry per CDR3 protein. The sample has about 640,000 distinct CDR3 sequences; less than 25% are singletons. Germline trimming cut 6 bases from V and 6 bases from J; bases unmatched to any gene: 10. Germline V gene sequence: CDR1 MNHNS, CDR2 SASEGT. This CDR3 contains 15 residues. The chain couples TRBV6-1 to TRBJ2-1; 8 bases map to TRBD1. The clonotype comes from a man aged 25-45 years with Graves' ophthalmopathy. The sequencing input was blood. CDR3 protein: CASSGTGTGANEQFF. DNA for the CDR3: TGTGCCAGCAGCGGTACCGGGACAGGAGCCAATGAGCAGTTCTTC.